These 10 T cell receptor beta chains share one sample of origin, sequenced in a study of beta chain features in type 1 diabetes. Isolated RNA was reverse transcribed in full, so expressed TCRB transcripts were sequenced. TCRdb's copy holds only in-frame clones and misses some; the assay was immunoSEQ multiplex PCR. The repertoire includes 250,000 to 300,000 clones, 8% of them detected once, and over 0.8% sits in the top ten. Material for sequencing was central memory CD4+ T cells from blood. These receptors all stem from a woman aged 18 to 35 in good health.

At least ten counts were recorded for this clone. CDR3 coding DNA: TGCGCCAGCACTAAAGCCGGTAGCGGGACACCATACAATGAGCAGTTCTTC. Protein sequence: CASTKAGSGTPYNEQFF. The genes are TRBV4-1 and TRBJ2-1; 8 bases align to TRBD2. The CDR3 has 17 amino acids. Trimming took 7 bases from V and 4 from J; bases not matched to a gene: 15. Looked up from germline, CDR1 is MGHRA and CDR2 is YSYEKL.

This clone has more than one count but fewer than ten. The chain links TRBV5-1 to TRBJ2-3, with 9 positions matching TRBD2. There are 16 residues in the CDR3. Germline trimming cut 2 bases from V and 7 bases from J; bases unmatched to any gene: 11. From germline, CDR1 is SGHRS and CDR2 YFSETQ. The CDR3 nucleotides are TGCGCCAGCAGCTTCTCGGGTAGCGGGGGCAAGAATACGCAGTATTTT. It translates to CASSFSGSGGKNTQYF.

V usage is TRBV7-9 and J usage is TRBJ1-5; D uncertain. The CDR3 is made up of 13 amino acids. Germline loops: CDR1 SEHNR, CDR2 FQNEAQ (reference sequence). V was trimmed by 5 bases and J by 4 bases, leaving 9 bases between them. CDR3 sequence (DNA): TGTGCCAGCAGCCATTCTGGTAATCAGCCCCAGCATTTT. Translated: CASSHSGNQPQHF.

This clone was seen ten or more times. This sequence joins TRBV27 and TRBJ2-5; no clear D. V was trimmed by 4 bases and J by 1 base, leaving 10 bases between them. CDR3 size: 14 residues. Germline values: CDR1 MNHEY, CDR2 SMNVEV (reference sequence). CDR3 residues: CASSSALAQETQYF. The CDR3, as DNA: TGTGCCAGCAGTTCCGCTTTGGCCCAAGAGACCCAGTACTTC.

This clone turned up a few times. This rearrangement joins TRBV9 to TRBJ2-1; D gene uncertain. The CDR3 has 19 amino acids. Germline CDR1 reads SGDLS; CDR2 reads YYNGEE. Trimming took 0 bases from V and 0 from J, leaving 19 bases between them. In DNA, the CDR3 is TGTGCCAGCAGCGTAGTGGGAACTATAACGTTTGGCTCCTACAATGAGCAGTTCTTC. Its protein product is CASSVVGTITFGSYNEQFF.

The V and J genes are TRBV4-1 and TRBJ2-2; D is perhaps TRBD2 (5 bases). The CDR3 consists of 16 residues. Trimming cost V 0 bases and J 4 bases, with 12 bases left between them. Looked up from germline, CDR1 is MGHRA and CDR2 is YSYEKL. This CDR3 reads CASSQERETVTGELFF. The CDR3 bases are TGCGCCAGCAGCCAAGAGAGGGAAACGGTCACCGGGGAGCTGTTTTTT.

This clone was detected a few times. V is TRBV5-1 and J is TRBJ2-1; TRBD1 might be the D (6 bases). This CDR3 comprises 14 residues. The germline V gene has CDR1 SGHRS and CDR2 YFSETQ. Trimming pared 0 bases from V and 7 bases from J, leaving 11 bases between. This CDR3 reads CASSLGLGGNEQFF. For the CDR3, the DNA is TGCGCCAGCAGCTTGGGATTAGGGGGAAATGAGCAGTTCTTC.

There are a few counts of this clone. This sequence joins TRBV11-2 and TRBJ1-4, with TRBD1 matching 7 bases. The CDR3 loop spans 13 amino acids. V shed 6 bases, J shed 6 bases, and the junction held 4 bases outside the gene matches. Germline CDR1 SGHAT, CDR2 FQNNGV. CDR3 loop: CASSWGTDEKLFF. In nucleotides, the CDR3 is TGTGCCAGCAGTTGGGGGACAGATGAAAAACTGTTTTTT.

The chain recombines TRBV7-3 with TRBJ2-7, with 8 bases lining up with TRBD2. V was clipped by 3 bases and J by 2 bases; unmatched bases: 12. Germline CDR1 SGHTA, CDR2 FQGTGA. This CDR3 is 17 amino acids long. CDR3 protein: CASSFPGGAGVTYEQYF. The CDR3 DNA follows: TGTGCCAGCAGCTTCCCCGGGGGAGCGGGAGTAACCTACGAGCAGTACTTC.

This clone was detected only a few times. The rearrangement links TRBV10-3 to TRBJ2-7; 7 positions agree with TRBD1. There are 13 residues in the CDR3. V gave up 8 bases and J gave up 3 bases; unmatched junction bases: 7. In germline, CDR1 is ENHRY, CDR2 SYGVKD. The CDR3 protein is CAISGDRVYEQYV. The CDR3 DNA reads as TGTGCCATCTCGGGCGACAGGGTCTACGAGCAGTACGTC.